The 20 T cell receptor beta chains in this list originate from one sample, sequenced in a study of T-cell reconstitution after alpha-beta-depleted transplantation in children. Preparation of the TCRbeta library used unique molecular identifiers. TCRdb analysed the PCR reads with MiXCR anew, one entry per CDR3 protein. The top ten hold roughly 6% of the sample, which has around 190,000 distinct CDR3 sequences, approximately 6.9% seen once. Sequenced here: PBMCs, sampled before TCRalphabeta/CD19-depleted stem cell transplant. These receptors were taken from a boy aged 2-9 years with acute lymphoblastic leukemia, due to receive a stem cell transplant.

Many counts were recorded for this clonotype. The chain employs TRBV5-1 and TRBJ2-1, with 9 bases that match TRBD2. The CDR3 has 17 amino acids. J was trimmed by 7 bases and V by 3 bases; bases with no gene match: 14. Germline CDR1 is SGHRS and CDR2 is YFSETQ. The CDR3 nucleotides read TGCGCCAGCAGCTCGGGAGTGGGCGGGAGGGCTGGTAATGAGCAGTTCTTC. Its protein product is CASSSGVGGRAGNEQFF.

This clonotype occurred a few times. This chain links TRBV6-2 or TRBV6-3 with TRBJ2-3; 9 bases align to TRBD2. This CDR3 has 18 amino acids. Germline CDR1 and CDR2: MNHEY and SVGEGT. V shed 6 bases and J 7 bases; nucleotides not matched to a gene: 20. Here the CDR3 DNA reads TGTGCCAGCAGCAACCGTAACCCAGCGGGGGGCAATCCTAATACGCAGTATTTT. Translated: CASSNRNPAGGNPNTQYF.

This clonotype was observed a few times. The rearrangement links TRBV3-1 to TRBJ1-1; D is perhaps TRBD1 (6 bases). The CDR3 runs to 19 residues. Trimming took off 11 bases at V and 3 bases at J, with 34 bases between the two ends. The germline CDR1 and CDR2 sequences are LGHDT and YNNKEL (reference sequence). Here the CDR3 DNA reads TGTGCCCTCTGCCCAGTTTGGGGGGCAGCACCCACCGGCGACACTGAAGCTTTCTTT. This codes for CALCPVWGAAPTGDTEAFF. Full variable domain (missing parts from reference TRBV3-1 and TRBJ1-1): DTAVSQTPKYLVTQMGNDKSIKCEQNLGHDTMYWYKQDSKKFLKIMFSYNNKELIINETVPNRFSPKSPDKAHLNLHINSLELGDSAVYFCALCPVWGAAPTGDTEAFFGQGTRLTVV.

This clonotype was observed many times. The chain links TRBV12-3 or TRBV12-4 to TRBJ2-2, with D unclear. V dropped 1 base and J dropped 4 bases, with 10 bases sitting between them. CDR3 length: 15 residues. This CDR3 is CASSLGPVGTGELFF. The CDR3 coding sequence is TGTGCCAGCAGTTTAGGGCCAGTGGGCACCGGGGAGCTGTTTTTT.

This clonotype was counted ten times or more. The chain has TRBV28 and TRBJ1-1; 7 nucleotides line up with TRBD1. V lost 6 bases to trimming and J lost 1 base; unmatched junction nucleotides: 5. This CDR3 is built from 14 residues. Per the germline V gene, CDR1 is MDHEN and CDR2 is SYDVKM. The chain's CDR3 is CASRKQGKNTEAFF. In nucleotides, the CDR3 is TGTGCCAGCAGGAAACAGGGGAAGAACACTGAAGCTTTCTTT.

This clonotype was detected ten times or more. CDR3 sequence: CASRGGNEQFF. The DNA of the CDR3 is TGTGCCAGCAGGGGGGGCAATGAGCAGTTCTTC. V is TRBV7-2 and J is TRBJ2-1, with D maybe TRBD2 (6 bases). In germline, CDR1 is SGHTA, CDR2 FQGNSA. V dropped 6 bases and J dropped 6 bases, with 6 bases sitting between them. The CDR3 runs 11 residues.

This chain connects TRBV2 to TRBJ2-6; D call uncertain. The CDR3 is made up of 14 amino acids. Between the trimmed V and J ends, which lost 8 bases and 4 bases, there was a span of 12 bases. Germline CDR1 reads SNHLY; CDR2 reads FYNNEI. DNA for the CDR3: TGTGCCAGCTACACCCCCCGGGGGGCCAACGTCCTGACTTTC. Encoded protein: CASYTPRGANVLTF.

There are many counts of this clonotype. V and J are TRBV5-1 and TRBJ1-1, with D tentatively TRBD1 (5 bases). The CDR3 extends over 14 amino acids. Germline values: CDR1 SGHRS, CDR2 YFSETQ. The V end lost 7 bases, the J end lost 1 base, and 14 bases lay between the germline ends. The CDR3, as DNA: TGCGCCAGCGGGCTCGGGGCGGCGAACACTGAAGCTTTCTTT. Translating gives CASGLGAANTEAFF.

This clonotype was recorded many times. The chain employs TRBV28 and TRBJ1-1; D is ambiguous. Germline CDR1 reads MDHEN; CDR2 reads SYDVKM. The CDR3 contains 14 residues. Trimming took off 6 bases at V and 5 bases at J, with 16 bases between the two ends. The CDR3 region is CASSEHGERTEAFF. The CDR3, as DNA: TGTGCCAGCAGCGAACACGGGGAGAGGACTGAAGCTTTCTTT.

This clonotype has only a few counts. The rearrangement links TRBV24-1 to TRBJ2-5; 7 nucleotides agree with TRBD1. Germline V gene sequence: CDR1 KGHDR, CDR2 SFDVKD. The CDR3 spans 15 residues. J lost 0 bases, V lost 6 bases, and 6 bases had no gene match. The CDR3 DNA reads TGTGCCACCAGTTCTCCGGACAGGTACCAAGAGACCCAGTACTTC. Translated, it gives CATSSPDRYQETQYF.

This clonotype was seen at least ten times. The gene calls are TRBV10-3 and TRBJ2-6; D is possibly TRBD2 (6 bases). Trimming stripped 2 bases from V and 0 bases from J, with 8 bases between. Germline V gene lookup returns CDR1 ENHRY and CDR2 SYGVKD. The CDR3 has 16 amino acids. The CDR3 protein is CAISERESSGANVLTF. CDR3 nucleotides: TGTGCCATCAGTGAGCGGGAGAGCTCTGGGGCCAACGTCCTGACTTTC.

This clonotype was recorded a few times. This chain links TRBV20-1 with TRBJ1-5, with D possibly being TRBD1 (6 bases). The CDR3 length is 14 residues. V gave up 6 bases and J gave up 1 base, with 13 bases separating them. Germline CDR1 reads DFQATT; CDR2 reads SNEGSKA (reference sequence). The CDR3, as DNA: TGCAGTGCCCACACAGGGTCCAGCAATCAGCCCCAGCATTTT. Encoded protein: CSAHTGSSNQPQHF.

V and J are TRBV12-3 or TRBV12-4 and TRBJ2-1, with D perhaps matching TRBD1 (5 bases). CDR3 length equals 16 residues. V gave up 5 bases and J gave up 2 bases, with 16 bases separating them. This CDR3 reads CASSQAAGITYNEQFF. The CDR3, as DNA: TGTGCCAGCAGTCAGGCGGCAGGGATCACCTACAATGAGCAGTTCTTC.

This clonotype was seen only a few times. The chain has TRBV3-1 and TRBJ2-7, with TRBD2 matching over 7 bases. There are 15 residues in the CDR3. V shed 4 bases and J 7 bases; nucleotides not matched to a gene: 13. Germline CDR1 and CDR2: LGHDT and YNNKEL (reference sequence). CDR3 in DNA: TGTGCCAGCAGCCCACGGGGTAGCGGGCTCAGGGAGCAGTACTTC. The encoded protein is CASSPRGSGLREQYF.

This clonotype was seen many times. The V call is TRBV10-3, the J call TRBJ2-7; a possible D gene is TRBD2 (5 bases). The germline V gene has CDR1 ENHRY and CDR2 SYGVKD. The CDR3 totals 13 residues. Between the trimmed V and J ends, which lost 7 bases and 0 bases, there was a span of 10 bases. Here the CDR3 reads CAIMERVSYEQYF. Here the CDR3 DNA reads TGTGCCATCATGGAGAGGGTCTCCTACGAGCAGTACTTC.

This clonotype was seen a handful of times. The chain employs TRBV7-2 and TRBJ1-3; D ambiguous. V gave up 4 bases and J gave up 0 bases, with 13 bases separating them. Germline-derived CDR1 and CDR2 are SGHTA and FQGNSA. This CDR3 is 16 amino acids long. The CDR3 DNA reads as TGTGCCAGCAGCTCCCGGACGGTGAGCTCTGGAAACACCATATATTTT. Translated, it gives CASSSRTVSSGNTIYF.

The chain carries TRBV27 and TRBJ2-3; D is unresolved. This CDR3 has 16 amino acids. Looked up from germline, CDR1 is MNHEY and CDR2 is SMNVEV (reference sequence). Trimming stripped 5 bases from V and 2 bases from J, with 17 bases between. The CDR3 nucleotides are TGTGCCAGCAGTCCGATTCTAAGGAAACCCACAGATACGCAGTATTTT. This translates into CASSPILRKPTDTQYF.

This clonotype has more than one count but fewer than ten. The rearrangement links TRBV7-9 to TRBJ1-1; no clear D. CDR3 length: 13 amino acids. The V gene's germline CDR1 is SEHNR and CDR2 FQNEAQ (reference sequence). V was trimmed by 5 bases and J by 1 base, leaving 8 bases between them. Here the CDR3 DNA reads TGTGCCAGCAGCAAGTCGCAGAACACTGAAGCTTTCTTT. It yields the protein CASSKSQNTEAFF.

This clonotype was observed a handful of times. The V and J genes are TRBV4-3 and TRBJ2-5; 11 bases map to TRBD2. This CDR3 has 19 amino acids. CDR1 is LGHNA, CDR2 YSLEER, per germline. Germline trimming cut 0 bases from V and 5 bases from J; bases unmatched to any gene: 14. Written as DNA, the CDR3 is TGCGCCAGCAGCCAAGAACAATCGGTAGCGGGGGGGCCGGAGGAGACCCAGTACTTC. Amino acid sequence: CASSQEQSVAGGPEETQYF.

This sequence joins TRBV2 and TRBJ1-5; 8 bases are a match to TRBD1. Germline V gives CDR1 SNHLY, CDR2 FYNNEI. CDR3 length: 14 amino acids. The V gene end was trimmed by 6 bases and the J gene end by 6 bases; junction bases not matched to a gene: 7. CDR3 nucleotides: TGTGCCAGCAGGGCACAGGGGGACATTCAGCCCCAGCATTTT. It specifies CASRAQGDIQPQHF.